These 18 T cell receptor beta chains came from one sample sequenced in a study of stem cell transplantation in POMP-related autoinflammatory disease. The table came from immunoSEQ multiplex PCR; TCRdb's copy has only in-frame clones and leaves some out. The sample has some 65,000 clones, more than 75% seen once. The sample consisted of CD4+ T cells from PBMCs, taken after stem cell transplantation. The receptors here all came from a human patient with POMP-related autoinflammation and immune dysregulation (PRAID). Part of the T cells may come from the graft donor.

This chain uses TRBV5-1 with TRBJ2-1; the D gene is possibly TRBD2 (6 bases). Germline V CDR1 and CDR2: SGHRS, YFSETQ. V lost 3 bases to trimming and J lost 5 bases, with 9 bases between them. This CDR3 region has 13 residues. As DNA, the CDR3 is TGCGCCAGCAGCTCCGGGACTGACAATGAGCAGTTCTTC. It translates to CASSSGTDNEQFF.

V usage is TRBV2 and J usage is TRBJ2-5; 10 positions match TRBD2. V shed 5 bases and J 3 bases; nucleotides not matched to a gene: 6. The CDR3 loop spans 15 amino acids. Germline V gene sequence: CDR1 SNHLY, CDR2 FYNNEI. For the CDR3, the DNA is TGTGCCAGCAGTAAAAGCGGGGGGGCGAAAGAGACCCAGTACTTC. Its protein product is CASSKSGGAKETQYF. Filled out from reference TRBV2 and TRBJ2-5, the complete variable domain reads EPEVTQTPSHQVTQMGQEVILRCVPISNHLYFYWYRQILGQKVEFLVSFYNNEISEKSEIFDDQFSVERPDGSNFTLKIRSTKLEDSAMYFCASSKSGGAKETQYFGPGTRLLVL.

CDR3 loop: CASSLLRGGQETQYF. In nucleotides, the CDR3 is TGTGCCAGCAGCTTATTACGAGGCGGTCAAGAGACCCAGTACTTC. This rearrangement joins TRBV7-2 to TRBJ2-5; D is unresolved. Looked up from germline, CDR1 is SGHTA and CDR2 is FQGNSA. The CDR3 has 15 residues. V lost 2 bases, J lost 2 bases, and 12 bases lay in between.

V usage is TRBV6-2 or TRBV6-3 and J usage is TRBJ2-3; 7 nucleotides line up with TRBD2. The J segment lost 2 bases and the V segment lost 2 bases, leaving 7 bases of the junction unmatched. Germline CDR1 reads MNHEY; CDR2 reads SVGEGT. CDR3 size: 16 residues. CDR3 bases: TGTGCCAGCAGTTACGCTAGCGGAGACCTCACAGATACGCAGTATTTT. Protein: CASSYASGDLTDTQYF.

The V gene is TRBV30, the J gene TRBJ2-6; 12 bases fit TRBD1. The CDR3 has 18 residues. With 3 bases clipped from V and 0 bases from J, the junction kept 6 bases outside the gene matches. Germline assignment: CDR1 GTSNPN and CDR2 SVGIG (reference sequence). This CDR3 is CAWRGTGGAYSGANVLTF. The CDR3 nucleotides are TGTGCCTGGAGGGGGACAGGGGGCGCTTACTCTGGGGCCAACGTCCTGACTTTC.

V gene TRBV9 combines with J gene TRBJ1-1; 9 bases are shared with TRBD1. In germline, CDR1 is SGDLS, CDR2 YYNGEE. The V segment lost 4 bases and the J segment 4 bases; nucleotides outside the gene matches: 5. The length of the CDR3 is 14 residues. As DNA, the CDR3 is TGTGCCAGCAGCCCAAGGACAGGGGTCACTGAAGCTTTCTTT. Encoded protein: CASSPRTGVTEAFF.

The genes are TRBV12-3 or TRBV12-4 and TRBJ2-1; 7 nucleotides align to TRBD1. The V segment lost 6 bases and the J segment 4 bases; nucleotides outside the gene matches: 3. CDR3 length: 13 amino acids. In DNA form, the CDR3 reads TGTGCCAGCAGGCCGGGACAGTACAATGAGCAGTTCTTC. This translates into CASRPGQYNEQFF.

J is TRBJ2-5 and V is TRBV28; D gene uncertain. Looked up from germline, CDR1 is MDHEN and CDR2 is SYDVKM. The germline V and J ends were trimmed by 7 bases and 5 bases, with 26 bases remaining between them. CDR3 length equals 17 residues. Written as DNA, the CDR3 is TGTGCCAGCACTAACCGCCCCCAACTCCTTTTCGGGGAGACCCAGTACTTC. Protein sequence: CASTNRPQLLFGETQYF.

The chain employs TRBV24-1 and TRBJ1-5; D remains unclear. The V gene lost 0 bases and the J gene lost 2 bases, with 4 bases spanning the gap. The CDR3 sequence is 14 residues long. Germline-derived CDR1 and CDR2 are KGHDR and SFDVKD. The DNA for the CDR3 is TGTGCCACCAGTGATTTGAAGGGCAATCAGCCCCAGCATTTT. It yields the protein CATSDLKGNQPQHF.

The V and J genes are TRBV19 and TRBJ2-1; TRBD2 aligns across 13 bases. CDR1 is LNHDA, CDR2 SQIVND, per germline (reference sequence). V lost 5 bases and J lost 4; bases outside the gene matches: 8. This CDR3 region has 17 residues. CDR3 DNA sequence: TGTGCCAGTAGTGCCGGACTAGCGGGGGCGTTATACAATGAGCAGTTCTTC. Its protein is CASSAGLAGALYNEQFF.

The chain has TRBV7-9 and TRBJ2-2, with D maybe TRBD1 (6 bases). Germline V gene data show CDR1 as SEHNR and CDR2 as FQNEAQ (reference sequence). The ends were cut back, 3 bases at V and 1 base at J, with 12 bases in the middle. The CDR3 is made up of 16 amino acids. CDR3 residues: CASSLRQGQNTGELFF. CDR3 bases: TGTGCCAGCAGCTTGAGGCAGGGGCAGAACACCGGGGAGCTGTTTTTT.

V is TRBV15 and J is TRBJ2-5, with D possibly TRBD2 on 6 matching bases. Germline lookup yields CDR1 LNHNV and CDR2 YYDKDF (reference sequence). The CDR3 is made up of 15 amino acids. V was clipped by 0 bases and J by 4 bases, with 12 bases between them. Here the CDR3 DNA reads TGTGCCACCAGCAGAGATCGAGGAGGGATAGAGACCCAGTACTTC. This codes for CATSRDRGGIETQYF.

The genes are TRBV28 and TRBJ1-5; D is unresolved. The CDR3 totals 16 residues. Trimming stripped 2 bases from V and 7 bases from J, with 18 bases between. From germline, CDR1 is MDHEN and CDR2 SYDVKM. DNA of the CDR3: TGTGCCAGCAGTTTACCCCTCGGGCGGAGGAGGCAGCCCCAGCATTTT. Amino acids: CASSLPLGRRRQPQHF.

The rearrangement joins TRBV19 to TRBJ2-7; 11 nucleotides line up with TRBD1. Per the germline V gene, CDR1 is LNHDA and CDR2 is SQIVND (reference sequence). Trimming removed 3 bases from V and 4 bases from J; junction bases left unmatched: 5. There are 15 residues in the CDR3. The CDR3 nucleotides read TGTGCCAGTAGTATCGGACAGGGGGCGTTGTACGAGCAGTACTTC. Residues: CASSIGQGALYEQYF.

V and J are TRBV29-1 and TRBJ2-7; D gene ambiguous. Germline assignment: CDR1 SQVTM and CDR2 ANQGSEA. CDR3 length equals 12 residues. V was shortened by 4 bases and J by 0 bases, with 7 bases between the two germline ends. CDR3 DNA sequence: TGCAGCGTTGGTCCCAACTCCTACGAGCAGTACTTC. It is translated as CSVGPNSYEQYF.

The V call is TRBV25-1, the J call TRBJ2-5; 9 bases line up with TRBD1. Germline V gives CDR1 MGHDK, CDR2 SYGVNS. This CDR3 contains 17 residues. V shed 1 base, J shed 3 bases, and the junction held 9 bases outside the gene matches. CDR3 residues: CASSESPPWTGEETQYF. The CDR3 DNA reads as TGTGCCAGCAGTGAATCCCCTCCTTGGACAGGGGAAGAGACCCAGTACTTC.

V and J are TRBV5-4 and TRBJ2-3, with D possibly matching TRBD1 (6 bases). The CDR3 has 15 amino acids. Germline CDR1 is SGHNT and CDR2 is YYREEE (reference sequence). The V end lost 0 bases, the J end lost 0 bases, and 8 bases lay between the germline ends. The CDR3 coding sequence is TGTGCCAGCAGCTTGGACAGGGAAAGCACAGATACGCAGTATTTT. Its protein is CASSLDRESTDTQYF.

This clone was observed a single time. The chain recombines TRBV18 with TRBJ2-7; D may be TRBD1 (6 bases). Deletions cut 3 bases from V and 3 bases from J, with 12 bases between. Germline loops: CDR1 KGHSH, CDR2 LQKENI. The CDR3 covers 14 residues. The CDR3 loop reads CASSPRDINYEQYF. CDR3 bases: TGTGCCAGCTCACCCCGGGACATCAACTACGAGCAGTACTTC.